Below, one TCR beta chain is given with its context. Its matching antigen is unknown. This sample was taken from a study of T cells after yellow fever vaccination. Findings and limits, study-wide: Abundant clonotypes (contaminants from the bulk population) could be present in FACS-sorted repertoires. Post-booster repertoires again held most primary-vaccination clones (about 95% CD4, roughly 89% CD8).

This CDR3 is built from 16 residues. The germline gives CDR1 MNHNS, CDR2 SASEGT. Trimming removed 7 bases from V and 5 bases from J, with 21 bases in between. The study made its TCR cDNA through 5'RACE template switching. That step introduced a universal primer site along with UMIs. TCRdb processed the 5' RACE reads anew with MiXCR; each CDR3 protein has one entry. Counted here are just under 600,000 distinct CDR3 sequences, approximately 12% occurring once; the ten biggest clones make up over 11%. The V and J genes are TRBV6-1 and TRBJ1-5; TRBD1 might be the D (6 bases). This TCR was recovered from a man younger than 45 who received the YFV17D yellow fever vaccine. The sample consisted of PBMCs, taken on the day of the yellow fever booster vaccination. In nucleotides, the CDR3 is TGTGCCAGCAAAGCATTTATGGACAGAGGAGATCAGCCCCAGCATTTT. This gives the protein CASKAFMDRGDQPQHF.